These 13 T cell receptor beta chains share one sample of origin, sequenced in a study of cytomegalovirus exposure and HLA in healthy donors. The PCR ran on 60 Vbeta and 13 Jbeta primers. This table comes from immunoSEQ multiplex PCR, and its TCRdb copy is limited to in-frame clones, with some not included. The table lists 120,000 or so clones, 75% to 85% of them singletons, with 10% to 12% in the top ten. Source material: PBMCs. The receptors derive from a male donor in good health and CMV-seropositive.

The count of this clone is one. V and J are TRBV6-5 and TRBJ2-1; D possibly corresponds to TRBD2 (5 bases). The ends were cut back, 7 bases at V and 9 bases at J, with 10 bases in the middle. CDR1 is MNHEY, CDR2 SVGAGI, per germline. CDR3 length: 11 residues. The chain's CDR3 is CASTGRGEQFF. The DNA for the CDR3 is TGTGCCAGCACCGGACGGGGTGAGCAGTTCTTC.

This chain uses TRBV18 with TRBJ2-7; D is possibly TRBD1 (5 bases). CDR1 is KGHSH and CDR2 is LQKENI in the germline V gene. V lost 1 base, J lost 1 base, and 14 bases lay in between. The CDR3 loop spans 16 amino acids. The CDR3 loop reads CASSPRDFRVSYEQYF. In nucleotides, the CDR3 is TGTGCCAGCTCACCACGGGATTTCAGGGTGTCCTACGAGCAGTACTTC.

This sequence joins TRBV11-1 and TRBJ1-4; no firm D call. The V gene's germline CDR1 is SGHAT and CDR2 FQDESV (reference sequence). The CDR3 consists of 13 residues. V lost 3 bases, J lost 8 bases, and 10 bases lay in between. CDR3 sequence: CASSLMFREKLFF. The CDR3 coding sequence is TGTGCCAGCAGCTTGATGTTCCGGGAAAAACTGTTTTTT.

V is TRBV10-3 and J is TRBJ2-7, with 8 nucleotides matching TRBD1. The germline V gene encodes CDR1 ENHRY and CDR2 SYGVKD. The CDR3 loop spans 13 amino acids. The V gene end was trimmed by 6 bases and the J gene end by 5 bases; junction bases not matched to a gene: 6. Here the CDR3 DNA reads TGTGCCATCAGCTGGACAGGGTCGGACGAGCAGTACTTC. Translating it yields CAISWTGSDEQYF.

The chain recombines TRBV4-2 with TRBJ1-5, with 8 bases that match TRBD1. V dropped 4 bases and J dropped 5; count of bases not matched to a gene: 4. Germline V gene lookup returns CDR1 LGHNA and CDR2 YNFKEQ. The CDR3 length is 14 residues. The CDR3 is CASSLQGEYQPQHF. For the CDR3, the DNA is TGTGCCAGCAGCCTACAGGGGGAATATCAGCCCCAGCATTTT.

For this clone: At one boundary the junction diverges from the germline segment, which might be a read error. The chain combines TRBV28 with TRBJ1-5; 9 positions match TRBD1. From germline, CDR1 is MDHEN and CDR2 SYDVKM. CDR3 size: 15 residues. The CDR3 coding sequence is TGTGCCAGCAGTTTTGGACAGGGGAACAATCAGCCTCAGCATTTT. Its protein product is CASSFGQGNNQPQHF.

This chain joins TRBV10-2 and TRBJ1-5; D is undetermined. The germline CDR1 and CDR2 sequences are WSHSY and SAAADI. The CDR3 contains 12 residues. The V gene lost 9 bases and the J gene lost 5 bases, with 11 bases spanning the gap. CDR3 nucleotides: TGCGCCAGTGGGCCACCGGATCAGCCCCAGCATTTT. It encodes CASGPPDQPQHF.

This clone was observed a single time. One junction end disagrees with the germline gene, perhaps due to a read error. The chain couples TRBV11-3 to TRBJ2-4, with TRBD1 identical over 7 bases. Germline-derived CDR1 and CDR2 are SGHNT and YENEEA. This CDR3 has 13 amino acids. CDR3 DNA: TGTGCCAGCAGCACAGGGGTGGGAAACAGTCAGTACTTC. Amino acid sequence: CASSTGVGNSQYF.

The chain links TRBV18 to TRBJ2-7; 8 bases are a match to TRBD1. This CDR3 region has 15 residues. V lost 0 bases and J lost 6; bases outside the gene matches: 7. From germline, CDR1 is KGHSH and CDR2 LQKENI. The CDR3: CASSPPDRVRSEQYF. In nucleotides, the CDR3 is TGTGCCAGCTCACCACCGGACAGGGTTCGGTCCGAGCAGTACTTC.

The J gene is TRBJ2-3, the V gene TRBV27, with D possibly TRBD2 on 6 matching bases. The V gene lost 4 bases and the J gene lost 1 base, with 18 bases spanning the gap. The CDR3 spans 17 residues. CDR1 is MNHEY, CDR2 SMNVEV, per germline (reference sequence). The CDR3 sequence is CASSSRFGGPGTDTQYF. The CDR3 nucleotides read TGTGCCAGCAGTTCCCGGTTTGGAGGGCCTGGCACAGATACGCAGTATTTT.

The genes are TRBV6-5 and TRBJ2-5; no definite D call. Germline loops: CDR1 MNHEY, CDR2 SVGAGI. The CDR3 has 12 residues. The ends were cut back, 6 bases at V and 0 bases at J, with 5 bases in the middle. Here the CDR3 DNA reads TGTGCCAGCAGCCGCGACCAAGAGACCCAGTACTTC. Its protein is CASSRDQETQYF.

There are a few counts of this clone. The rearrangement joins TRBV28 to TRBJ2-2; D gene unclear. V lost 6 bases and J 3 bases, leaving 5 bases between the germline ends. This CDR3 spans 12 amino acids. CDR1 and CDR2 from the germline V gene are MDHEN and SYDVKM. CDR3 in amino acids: CASSPDTGELFF. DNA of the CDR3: TGTGCCAGCAGCCCGGACACCGGGGAGCTGTTTTTT.

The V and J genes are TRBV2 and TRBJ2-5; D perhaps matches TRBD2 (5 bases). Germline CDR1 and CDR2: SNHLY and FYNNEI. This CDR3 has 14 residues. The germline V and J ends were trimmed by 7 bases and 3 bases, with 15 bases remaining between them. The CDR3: CASTQAPGKETQYF. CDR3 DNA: TGTGCCAGCACTCAGGCCCCGGGGAAAGAGACCCAGTACTTC.